The rows below give T cell receptor beta chains drawn from one sample of a study of T cells after yellow fever vaccination. TCRdb reanalysed the 5' RACE reads using MiXCR and keeps one entry per CDR3 protein. The sample has around 330,000 distinct CDR3 sequences, more than 3% seen once. This specimen was PBMCs, taken on the day of the yellow fever booster vaccination. Receptors were obtained from a man between 18 and 29 years old who received the YFV17D yellow fever vaccine. Both conserved end residues are part of each CDR3. The order of the fields is J gene, clone size, V gene, D gene, CDR3 DNA, CDR3 protein. D genes are given only for firm matches. For some rows the clone size is stated as once, few or many, or as a class when expanded; others skip it.

J gene: TRBJ2-1
clone size: -
V gene: TRBV28
D gene: TRBD2
CDR3 DNA: TGTGCCAGCAGTTTTCGTAGCGGGGGATACAATGAGCAGTTCTTC
CDR3 protein: CASSFRSGGYNEQFF

J gene: TRBJ2-3
clone size: many
V gene: TRBV29-1
D gene: -
CDR3 DNA: TGCAGCGTTAGGGGAGTACAGGGCTACACAGATACGCAGTATTTT
CDR3 protein: CSVRGVQGYTDTQYF

J gene: TRBJ2-2
clone size: many
V gene: TRBV5-6
D gene: -
CDR3 DNA: TGTGCCAGCAGCTCAGAGAAACAGGGCGCCGGGGAGCTGTTTTTT
CDR3 protein: CASSSEKQGAGELFF

J gene: TRBJ2-5
clone size: -
V gene: TRBV11-3
D gene: TRBD1
CDR3 DNA: TGTGCCAGCAGCCGAACCGGGACAGTCAGGACCCAGTACTTC
CDR3 protein: CASSRTGTVRTQYF

J gene: TRBJ2-2
clone size: -
V gene: TRBV19
D gene: -
CDR3 DNA: TGTGCCAGTAGTATCCGGTCCAGAGGGGAGCTGTTTTTT
CDR3 protein: CASSIRSRGELFF

J gene: TRBJ2-5
clone size: many
V gene: TRBV9
D gene: -
CDR3 DNA: TGTGCCAGCAGCGTCGCGGGTTGGGCTCGGGAGACCCAGTACTTC
CDR3 protein: CASSVAGWARETQYF

J gene: TRBJ2-3
clone size: many
V gene: TRBV5-5
D gene: -
CDR3 DNA: TGTGCCAGCAGCTTGACGAGAATGGGTCGAGGCACAGATACGCAGTATTTT
CDR3 protein: CASSLTRMGRGTDTQYF

J gene: TRBJ2-2
clone size: -
V gene: TRBV19
D gene: TRBD1
CDR3 DNA: TGTGCCAGTAGTATTAGGCGGACAGGGGGCTACAGCACCGGGGAGCTGTTTTTT
CDR3 protein: CASSIRRTGGYSTGELFF

J gene: TRBJ1-2
clone size: many
V gene: TRBV20-1
D gene: -
CDR3 DNA: TGCAGTGCTGCCACACCTAACTATGGCTACACCTTC
CDR3 protein: CSAATPNYGYTF

J gene: TRBJ1-5
clone size: many
V gene: TRBV15
D gene: -
CDR3 DNA: TGTGCCACCAGCAGAGAAGGGGTTGGGGGAGCAAAGCCCATGGTGGGCAATCAGCCCCAGCATTTT
CDR3 protein: CATSREGVGGAKPMVGNQPQHF

J gene: TRBJ2-3
clone size: -
V gene: TRBV7-3
D gene: -
CDR3 DNA: TGTGCCAGCAGCTTAGGTGCAGTGTTCCCGGAGAGAGATACGCAGTATTTT
CDR3 protein: CASSLGAVFPERDTQYF

J gene: TRBJ2-2
clone size: many
V gene: TRBV11-2
D gene: -
CDR3 DNA: TGTGCCAGCAGCCCAAGTACTGGGGGGTATACCGGGGAGCTGTTTTTT
CDR3 protein: CASSPSTGGYTGELFF

J gene: TRBJ2-5
clone size: many
V gene: TRBV15
D gene: -
CDR3 DNA: TGTGCCACCAGCAGAGAATCTGGAGAGACCCAGTACTTC
CDR3 protein: CATSRESGETQYF

J gene: TRBJ2-6
clone size: many
V gene: TRBV7-2
D gene: TRBD2
CDR3 DNA: TGTGCCAGCAGCTTAGGTGCCGGGGGGAGCTCTGGGGCCAACGTCCTGACTTTC
CDR3 protein: CASSLGAGGSSGANVLTF

J gene: TRBJ1-2
clone size: many
V gene: TRBV4-1
D gene: TRBD1
CDR3 DNA: TGCGCCAGCAGCCCGAAGGGGGCGCCCAGCTATGGCTACACCTTC
CDR3 protein: CASSPKGAPSYGYTF

J gene: TRBJ1-1
clone size: few
V gene: TRBV5-1
D gene: -
CDR3 DNA: TGCGCCAGCAGCTGGGGAAACTCAGGGGACACTGAAGCTTTCTTT
CDR3 protein: CASSWGNSGDTEAFF

J gene: TRBJ1-1
clone size: -
V gene: TRBV6-4
D gene: -
CDR3 DNA: TGTGCCAGCAGCCAGGAGGAGAACACTGAAGCTTTCTTT
CDR3 protein: CASSQEENTEAFF

J gene: TRBJ1-1
clone size: many
V gene: TRBV6-1
D gene: -
CDR3 DNA: TGTGCCAGCGGTACGGGAAGACCGGGACGGATGAACACTGAAGCTTTCTTT
CDR3 protein: CASGTGRPGRMNTEAFF

J gene: TRBJ2-1
clone size: many
V gene: TRBV7-6
D gene: TRBD2
CDR3 DNA: TGTGCCAGCAGCTTTTTGCAGCGGGGGTCCTACAATGAGCAGTTCTTC
CDR3 protein: CASSFLQRGSYNEQFF

J gene: TRBJ2-7
clone size: many
V gene: TRBV5-1
D gene: -
CDR3 DNA: TGCGCCAGCAGCCGGCAGGGGGGAACCTACGAGCAGTACTTC
CDR3 protein: CASSRQGGTYEQYF

J gene: TRBJ1-5
clone size: -
V gene: TRBV19
D gene: -
CDR3 DNA: TGTGCCAGTAGTATTCAGAGGGGCGGTCAGCCCCAGCATTTT
CDR3 protein: CASSIQRGGQPQHF

J gene: TRBJ2-4
clone size: many
V gene: TRBV20-1
D gene: -
CDR3 DNA: TGCAGTGCTAGATCCTCACCTGGGGGCGCGTTACAAAACATTCAGTACTTC
CDR3 protein: CSARSSPGGALQNIQYF

J gene: TRBJ1-1
clone size: many
V gene: TRBV4-3
D gene: -
CDR3 DNA: TGCGCCAGCAGCCAAGATTTGTGGAGAAACTTGAACACTGAAGCTTTCTTT
CDR3 protein: CASSQDLWRNLNTEAFF

J gene: TRBJ2-1
clone size: many
V gene: TRBV5-1
D gene: -
CDR3 DNA: TGCGCCAGCAGCTCAGGACCAGGGTTATACAATGAGCAGTTCTTC
CDR3 protein: CASSSGPGLYNEQFF

J gene: TRBJ1-2
clone size: -
V gene: TRBV7-2
D gene: -
CDR3 DNA: TGTGCCAGCAGCTCAAGCTCTGGGAGGAACTATGGCTACACCTTC
CDR3 protein: CASSSSSGRNYGYTF

J gene: TRBJ2-3
clone size: -
V gene: TRBV11-2
D gene: -
CDR3 DNA: TGTGCCAGCAGCTTAGAAGGGGGGCGATTAGGACGGCCTGGTAAGTGCTGCACAGATACGCAGTATTTT
CDR3 protein: CASSLEGGRLGRPGKCCTDTQYF

J gene: TRBJ2-7
clone size: few
V gene: TRBV19
D gene: -
CDR3 DNA: TGTGCCACCTCGGCCAGGACCTCTGGGGGCGAGCAGTACTTC
CDR3 protein: CATSARTSGGEQYF

J gene: TRBJ2-1
clone size: many
V gene: TRBV4-3
D gene: -
CDR3 DNA: TGCGCCAGCAGCACGCGGACTGGGAGGCAGCAGTTCTTC
CDR3 protein: CASSTRTGRQQFF

J gene: TRBJ2-5
clone size: many
V gene: TRBV9
D gene: -
CDR3 DNA: TGTGCCAGCAGCGTAGATCCAGGGCCGCAAGGGACCCAGTACTTC
CDR3 protein: CASSVDPGPQGTQYF

J gene: TRBJ2-2
clone size: many
V gene: TRBV20-1
D gene: TRBD2
CDR3 DNA: TGCAGTGCTAGAAGCCGACTAGCGGGGAACACCGGGGAGCTGTTTTTT
CDR3 protein: CSARSRLAGNTGELFF

J gene: TRBJ2-1
clone size: -
V gene: TRBV4-1
D gene: TRBD2
CDR3 DNA: TGCGCCAGCAGCCCGAGGACTAGCGGGCGGAGCTCCTACTATGAGCTGTTCTTC
CDR3 protein: CASSPRTSGRSSYYELFF

J gene: TRBJ2-5
clone size: -
V gene: TRBV20-1
D gene: TRBD2
CDR3 DNA: TGCAGTGCAAGACTAGCGGGGCTCCAAGAGACCCAGTACTTC
CDR3 protein: CSARLAGLQETQYF

J gene: TRBJ2-1
clone size: many
V gene: TRBV6-2/TRBV6-3
D gene: -
CDR3 DNA: TGTGCCAGCAGACCACCCTCAGGAGAGCAGTTCTTC
CDR3 protein: CASRPPSGEQFF

J gene: TRBJ1-2
clone size: many
V gene: TRBV20-1
D gene: -
CDR3 DNA: TGCAGTGCTAGAGATAGGCGGGCCGCAGCTAACTATGGCTACACCTTC
CDR3 protein: CSARDRRAAANYGYTF

J gene: TRBJ1-4
clone size: many
V gene: TRBV7-8
D gene: -
CDR3 DNA: TGTGCCAGCAGCAGAGTGATGGGGGAAAAACTGTTTTTT
CDR3 protein: CASSRVMGEKLFF

J gene: TRBJ2-3
clone size: many
V gene: TRBV24-1
D gene: TRBD1
CDR3 DNA: TGTGCCACCAGTGACCGCCGACAGGGTTCGCAGTATTTT
CDR3 protein: CATSDRRQGSQYF

J gene: TRBJ1-2
clone size: -
V gene: TRBV27
D gene: TRBD1
CDR3 DNA: TGTGCCAGCAGTTTTACCGGGACAGGGGTCAATGGCTACACCTTC
CDR3 protein: CASSFTGTGVNGYTF

J gene: TRBJ1-2
clone size: -
V gene: TRBV7-6
D gene: -
CDR3 DNA: TGTGCCAGCAGCTTCTCCAGCTCAGGGTCCTATGGCTACACCTTC
CDR3 protein: CASSFSSSGSYGYTF

J gene: TRBJ1-5
clone size: many
V gene: TRBV5-1
D gene: -
CDR3 DNA: TGCGCCAGCAGCCTAGGGACGGTGAATCAGCCCCAGCATTTT
CDR3 protein: CASSLGTVNQPQHF

J gene: TRBJ2-2
clone size: -
V gene: TRBV7-3
D gene: TRBD1
CDR3 DNA: TGTGCCAGCAGCTTAGGGACAGGGGCAAACACCGGGGAGCTGTTTTTT
CDR3 protein: CASSLGTGANTGELFF

J gene: TRBJ1-1
clone size: many
V gene: TRBV5-1
D gene: -
CDR3 DNA: TGCGCCAGCAGCTTGGCCAGGAAGGAAGATGAAGCTTTCTTT
CDR3 protein: CASSLARKEDEAFF

J gene: TRBJ2-5
clone size: many
V gene: TRBV10-3
D gene: -
CDR3 DNA: TGTGCCACCGCCCTCCTGGCCGGTCCCCAAGAGACCCAGTACTTC
CDR3 protein: CATALLAGPQETQYF

J gene: TRBJ2-3
clone size: few
V gene: TRBV6-6
D gene: -
CDR3 DNA: TGTGCCAGCAGTTACGGTGTGCAGGACACAGATACGCAGTATTTT
CDR3 protein: CASSYGVQDTDTQYF

J gene: TRBJ2-7
clone size: -
V gene: TRBV20-1
D gene: -
CDR3 DNA: TGCAGTGCTAGACGCGGGCGCTCCTACGAGCAGTACTTC
CDR3 protein: CSARRGRSYEQYF

J gene: TRBJ2-7
clone size: many
V gene: TRBV9
D gene: TRBD1
CDR3 DNA: TGTGCCAGCAGCGTAGGTAGGGGGCCCTACGAGCAGTACTTC
CDR3 protein: CASSVGRGPYEQYF

J gene: TRBJ2-7
clone size: many
V gene: TRBV6-2/TRBV6-3
D gene: -
CDR3 DNA: TGTGCCAGCAACCCCGGGGGTTCGTACTACGAGCAGTACTTC
CDR3 protein: CASNPGGSYYEQYF

J gene: TRBJ2-3
clone size: -
V gene: TRBV5-1
D gene: -
CDR3 DNA: TGCGCCAGCAGCTCCCGACAGGTCGAAGATACGCAGTATTTT
CDR3 protein: CASSSRQVEDTQYF

J gene: TRBJ2-2
clone size: many
V gene: TRBV7-2
D gene: -
CDR3 DNA: TGTGCCAGCAGCTTCGGGTCTATCGACACCGGGGAGCTGTTTTTT
CDR3 protein: CASSFGSIDTGELFF

J gene: TRBJ1-5
clone size: -
V gene: TRBV12-3/TRBV12-4
D gene: -
CDR3 DNA: TGTGCCAGCAGTTTCATGGAAAGCAATCAGCCCCAGCATTTT
CDR3 protein: CASSFMESNQPQHF

J gene: TRBJ2-3
clone size: -
V gene: TRBV27
D gene: -
CDR3 DNA: TGTGCCAGCAGTTTATCGGCGGCCCTAGTGCCCACAGATACGCAGTATTTT
CDR3 protein: CASSLSAALVPTDTQYF

J gene: TRBJ2-2
clone size: many
V gene: TRBV20-1
D gene: -
CDR3 DNA: TGCAGTGCTAGGACGGGCACCGGGGAGCTGTTTTTT
CDR3 protein: CSARTGTGELFF

J gene: TRBJ2-2
clone size: few
V gene: TRBV19
D gene: TRBD2
CDR3 DNA: TGTGCCAGTACCTCATCCCGGGGGGGCTTTAACACCGGGGAGCTGTTTTTT
CDR3 protein: CASTSSRGGFNTGELFF

J gene: TRBJ2-2
clone size: many
V gene: TRBV11-2
D gene: -
CDR3 DNA: TGTGCCAGCAGCTTAGAACAGAACACCGGGGAGCTGTTTTTT
CDR3 protein: CASSLEQNTGELFF

J gene: TRBJ2-5
clone size: -
V gene: TRBV27
D gene: TRBD1
CDR3 DNA: TGTGCCAGCAGTGCCCCCGGGACAGGGGCCCGAGAGACCCAGTACTTC
CDR3 protein: CASSAPGTGARETQYF

J gene: TRBJ1-1
clone size: many
V gene: TRBV6-5
D gene: -
CDR3 DNA: TGTGCCAGCAGTCCTGGGCCGTGGGGTATTGCTTTCTTT
CDR3 protein: CASSPGPWGIAFF

J gene: TRBJ2-7
clone size: many
V gene: TRBV5-1
D gene: TRBD1
CDR3 DNA: TGCGCCAGCAGCGGACAGGGAAGCTCCTACGAGCAGTACTTC
CDR3 protein: CASSGQGSSYEQYF

J gene: TRBJ1-2
clone size: -
V gene: TRBV12-3/TRBV12-4
D gene: -
CDR3 DNA: TGTGCCAGCAGTGCGGTGGGGGGCGGCTACACCTTC
CDR3 protein: CASSAVGGGYTF

J gene: TRBJ2-3
clone size: many
V gene: TRBV5-1
D gene: TRBD2
CDR3 DNA: TGCGCCAGCAGCTTTACGGGGGGGAAAGATACGCAGTATTTT
CDR3 protein: CASSFTGGKDTQYF